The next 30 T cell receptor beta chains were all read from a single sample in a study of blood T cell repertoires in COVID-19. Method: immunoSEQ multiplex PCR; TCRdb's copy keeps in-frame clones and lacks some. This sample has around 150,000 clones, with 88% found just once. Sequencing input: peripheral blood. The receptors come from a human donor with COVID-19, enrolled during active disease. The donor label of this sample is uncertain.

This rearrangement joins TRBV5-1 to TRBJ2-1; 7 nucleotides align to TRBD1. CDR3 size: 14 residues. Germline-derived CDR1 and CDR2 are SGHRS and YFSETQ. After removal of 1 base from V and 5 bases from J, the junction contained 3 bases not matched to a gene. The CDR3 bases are TGCGCCAGCAGCTTGATCAGGGGGAACAATGAGCAGTTCTTC. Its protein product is CASSLIRGNNEQFF. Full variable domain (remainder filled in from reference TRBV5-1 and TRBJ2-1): KAGVTQTPRYLIKTRGQQVTLSCSPISGHRSVSWYQQTPGQGLQFLFEYFSETQRNKGNFPGRFSGRQFSNSRSEMNVSTLELGDSALYLCASSLIRGNNEQFFGPGTRLTVL.

The DNA for the CDR3 is TGTGCCAGCAGTAAGACAGTTAGCACAGATACGCAGTATTTT. Translated, it gives CASSKTVSTDTQYF. The chain joins TRBV6-5 to TRBJ2-3, with a tentative D call TRBD1 (5 bases). Per germline, CDR1 MNHEY and CDR2 SVGAGI. The CDR3 covers 14 residues. V was clipped by 5 bases and J by 0 bases, with 9 bases between them.

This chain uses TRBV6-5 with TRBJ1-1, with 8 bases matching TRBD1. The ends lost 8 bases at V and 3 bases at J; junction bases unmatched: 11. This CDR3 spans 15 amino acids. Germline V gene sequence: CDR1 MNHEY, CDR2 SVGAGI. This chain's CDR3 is CASEGQEMRDTEAFF. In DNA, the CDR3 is TGTGCCAGCGAGGGACAGGAGATGAGGGACACTGAAGCTTTCTTT.

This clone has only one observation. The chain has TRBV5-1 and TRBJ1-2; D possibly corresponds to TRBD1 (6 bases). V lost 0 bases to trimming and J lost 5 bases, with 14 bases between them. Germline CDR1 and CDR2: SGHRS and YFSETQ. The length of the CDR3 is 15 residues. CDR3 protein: CASSLEDGTKYGYTF. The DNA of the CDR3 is TGCGCCAGCAGCTTGGAGGACGGGACAAAATATGGCTACACCTTC.

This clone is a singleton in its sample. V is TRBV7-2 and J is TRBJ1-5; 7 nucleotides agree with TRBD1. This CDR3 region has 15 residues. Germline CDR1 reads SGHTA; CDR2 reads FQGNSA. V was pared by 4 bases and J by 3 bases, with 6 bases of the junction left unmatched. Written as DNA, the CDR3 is TGTGCCAGCAGCTCAGGACAGGCCTACAATCAGCCCCAGCATTTT. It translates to CASSSGQAYNQPQHF.

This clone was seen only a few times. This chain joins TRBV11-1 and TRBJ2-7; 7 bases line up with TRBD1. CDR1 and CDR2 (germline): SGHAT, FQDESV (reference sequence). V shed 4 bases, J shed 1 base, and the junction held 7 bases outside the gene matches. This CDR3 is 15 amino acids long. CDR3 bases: TGTGCCAGCAGCTCCCCTTGGGACAGATCCTACGAGCAGTACTTC. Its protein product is CASSSPWDRSYEQYF.

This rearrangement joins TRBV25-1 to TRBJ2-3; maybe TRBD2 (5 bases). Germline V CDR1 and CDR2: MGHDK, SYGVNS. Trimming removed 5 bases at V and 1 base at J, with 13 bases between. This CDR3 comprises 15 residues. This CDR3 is CASSNHRGGTDTQYF. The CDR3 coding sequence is TGTGCCAGCAGTAACCACCGGGGAGGCACAGATACGCAGTATTTT.

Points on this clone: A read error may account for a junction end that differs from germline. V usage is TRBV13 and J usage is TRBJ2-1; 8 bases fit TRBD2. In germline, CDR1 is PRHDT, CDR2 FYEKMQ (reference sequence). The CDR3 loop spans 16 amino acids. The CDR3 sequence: CATSYSGGRAMNEQFF. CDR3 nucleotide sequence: TGTGCCACCAGCTACTCGGGGGGGAGGGCCATGAATGAGCAGTTCTTC.

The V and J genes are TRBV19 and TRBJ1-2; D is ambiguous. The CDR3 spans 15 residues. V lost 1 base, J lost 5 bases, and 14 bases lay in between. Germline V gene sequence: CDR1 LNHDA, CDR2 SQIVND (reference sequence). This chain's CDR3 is CASSIAAGERYGYTF. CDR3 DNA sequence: TGTGCCAGTAGTATAGCGGCAGGCGAAAGGTATGGCTACACCTTC.

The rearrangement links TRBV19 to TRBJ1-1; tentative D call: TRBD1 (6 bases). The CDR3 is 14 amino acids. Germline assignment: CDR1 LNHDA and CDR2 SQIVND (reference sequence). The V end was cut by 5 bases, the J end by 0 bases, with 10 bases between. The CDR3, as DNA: TGTGCCAGTAGTGAGGGGGGGATGAACACTGAAGCTTTCTTT. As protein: CASSEGGMNTEAFF.

CDR3 DNA: TGTGCCAGCAGCTCAGGACAGGGGGTTTACAATGAGCAGTTCTTC. Translating it yields CASSSGQGVYNEQFF. The chain uses TRBV5-4 and TRBJ2-1; TRBD1 matches at 10 bases. The CDR3 has 15 amino acids. Germline CDR1 reads SGHNT; CDR2 reads YYREEE (reference sequence). Trimming cost V 3 bases and J 4 bases; bases outside gene matches: 4. The whole variable domain, filled in from reference TRBV5-4 and TRBJ2-1, reads ETGVTQSPTHLIKTRGQQVTLRCSSQSGHNTVSWYQQALGQGPQFIFQYYREEENGRGNFPPRFSGLQFPNYSSELNVNALELDDSALYLCASSSGQGVYNEQFFGPGTRLTVL.

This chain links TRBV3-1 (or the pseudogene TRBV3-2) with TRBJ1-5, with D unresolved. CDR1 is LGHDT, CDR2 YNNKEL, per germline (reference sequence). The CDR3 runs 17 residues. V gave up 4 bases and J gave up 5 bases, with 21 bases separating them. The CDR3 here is CASSPRRDLGGYQPQHF. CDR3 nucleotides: TGTGCCAGCAGCCCACGCCGAGACCTCGGAGGGTATCAGCCCCAGCATTTT.

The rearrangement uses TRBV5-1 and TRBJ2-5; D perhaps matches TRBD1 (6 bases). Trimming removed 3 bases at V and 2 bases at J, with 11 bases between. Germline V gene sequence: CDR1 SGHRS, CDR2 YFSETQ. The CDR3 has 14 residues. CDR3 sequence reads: CASSSGTTQETQYF. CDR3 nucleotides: TGCGCCAGCAGCTCCGGGACAACACAAGAGACCCAGTACTTC.

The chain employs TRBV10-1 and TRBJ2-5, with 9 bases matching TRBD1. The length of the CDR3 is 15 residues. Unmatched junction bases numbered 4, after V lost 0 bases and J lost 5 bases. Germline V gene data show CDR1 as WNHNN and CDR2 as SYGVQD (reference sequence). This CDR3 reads CASSESRTGVETQYF. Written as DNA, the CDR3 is TGCGCCAGCAGTGAGTCGCGGACAGGGGTGGAGACCCAGTACTTC.

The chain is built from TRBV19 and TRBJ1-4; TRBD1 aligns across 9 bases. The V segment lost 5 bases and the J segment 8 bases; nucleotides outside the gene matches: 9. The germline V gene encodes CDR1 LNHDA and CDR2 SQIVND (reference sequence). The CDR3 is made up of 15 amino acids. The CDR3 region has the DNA TGTGCCAGTAGTTTTTCCCGACAGGGGGAGGAAAAACTGTTTTTT. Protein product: CASSFSRQGEEKLFF.

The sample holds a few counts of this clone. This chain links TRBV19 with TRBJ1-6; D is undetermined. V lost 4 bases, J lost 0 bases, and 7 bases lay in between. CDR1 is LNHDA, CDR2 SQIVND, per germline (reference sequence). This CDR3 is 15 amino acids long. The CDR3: CASSSAGSYNSPLHF. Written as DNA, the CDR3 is TGTGCCAGTAGTAGCGCCGGCTCCTATAATTCACCCCTCCACTTT.

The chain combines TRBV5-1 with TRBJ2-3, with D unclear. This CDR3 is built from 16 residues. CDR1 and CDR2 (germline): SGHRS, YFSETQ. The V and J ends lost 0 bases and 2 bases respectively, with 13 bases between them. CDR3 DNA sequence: TGCGCCAGCAGCTTGGGCTTTCGGCAGGCCACAGATACGCAGTATTTT. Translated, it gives CASSLGFRQATDTQYF.

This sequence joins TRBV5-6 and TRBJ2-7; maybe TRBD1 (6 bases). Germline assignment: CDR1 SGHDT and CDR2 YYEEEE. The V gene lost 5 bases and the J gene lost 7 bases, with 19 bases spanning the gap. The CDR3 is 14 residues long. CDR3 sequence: CASSPQGLSREQYF. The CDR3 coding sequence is TGTGCCAGCAGTCCACAGGGCCTCTCTCGGGAGCAGTACTTC.

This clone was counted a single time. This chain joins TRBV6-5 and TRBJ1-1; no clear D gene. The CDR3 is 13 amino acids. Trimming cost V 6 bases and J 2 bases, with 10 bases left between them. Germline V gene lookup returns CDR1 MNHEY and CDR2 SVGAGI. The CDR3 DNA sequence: TGTGCCAGCAGCGCGGGGATTAACACTGAAGCTTTCTTT. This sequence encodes CASSAGINTEAFF.

CDR3 sequence: CASTELNIQYF. For the CDR3, the DNA is TGTGCCAGCACCGAACTTAACATTCAGTACTTC. This rearrangement joins TRBV11-2 to TRBJ2-4; D not resolved. Per germline, CDR1 SGHAT and CDR2 FQNNGV. Between the trimmed V and J ends, which lost 7 bases and 7 bases, there was a span of 8 bases. This CDR3 contains 11 residues.

This CDR3 is CASSSSMGSYEQYF. DNA for the CDR3: TGTGCCAGCAGCTCCAGCATGGGGAGCTACGAGCAGTACTTC. V gene TRBV7-2 combines with J gene TRBJ2-7; weak D call: TRBD2 (5 bases). The CDR3 totals 14 residues. Per the germline V gene, CDR1 is SGHTA and CDR2 is FQGNSA. Trimming took 4 bases from V and 3 from J, leaving 13 bases between them. The variable domain in full, completed from reference TRBV7-2 and TRBJ2-7, reads GAGVSQSPSNKVTEKGKDVELRCDPISGHTALYWYRQSLGQGLEFLIYFQGNSAPDKSGLPSDRFSAERTGGSVSTLTIQRTQQEDSAVYLCASSSSMGSYEQYFGPGTRLTVT.

The CDR3 spells CASSLGGSLGTDTQYF. CDR3 sequence (DNA): TGCGCCAGCAGCTTAGGAGGGTCCCTCGGCACAGATACGCAGTATTTT. The V and J genes are TRBV5-1 and TRBJ2-3; a weak D match, TRBD2 (6 bases). The CDR3 runs to 16 residues. V dropped 2 bases and J dropped 1 base, with 14 bases sitting between them. CDR1 is SGHRS, CDR2 YFSETQ, per germline.

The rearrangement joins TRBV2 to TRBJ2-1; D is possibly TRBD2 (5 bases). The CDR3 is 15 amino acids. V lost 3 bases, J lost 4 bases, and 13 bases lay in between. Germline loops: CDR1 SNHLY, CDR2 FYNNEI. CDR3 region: CASSESSSRYNEQFF. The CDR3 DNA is TGTGCCAGCAGTGAGTCGTCTAGCAGATACAATGAGCAGTTCTTC.

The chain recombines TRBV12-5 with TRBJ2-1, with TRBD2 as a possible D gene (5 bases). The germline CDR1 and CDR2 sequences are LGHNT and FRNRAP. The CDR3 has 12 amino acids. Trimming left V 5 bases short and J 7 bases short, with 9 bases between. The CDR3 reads CASGQPGNEQFF. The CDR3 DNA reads TGTGCTAGTGGTCAACCGGGGAATGAGCAGTTCTTC.

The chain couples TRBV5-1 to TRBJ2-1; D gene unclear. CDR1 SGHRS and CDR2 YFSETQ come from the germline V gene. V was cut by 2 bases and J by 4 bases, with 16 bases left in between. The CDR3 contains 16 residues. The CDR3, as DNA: TGCGCCAGCAGCTTTCGGCACGAGGAGAGGTACAATGAGCAGTTCTTC. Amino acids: CASSFRHEERYNEQFF. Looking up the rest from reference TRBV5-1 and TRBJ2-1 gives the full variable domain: KAGVTQTPRYLIKTRGQQVTLSCSPISGHRSVSWYQQTPGQGLQFLFEYFSETQRNKGNFPGRFSGRQFSNSRSEMNVSTLELGDSALYLCASSFRHEERYNEQFFGPGTRLTVL.

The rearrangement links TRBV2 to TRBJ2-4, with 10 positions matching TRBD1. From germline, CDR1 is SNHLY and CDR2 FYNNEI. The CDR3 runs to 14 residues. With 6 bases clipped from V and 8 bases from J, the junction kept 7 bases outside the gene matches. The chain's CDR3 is CASSDRGREDIQYF. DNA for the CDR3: TGTGCCAGCAGCGACAGGGGGCGGGAGGACATTCAGTACTTC.

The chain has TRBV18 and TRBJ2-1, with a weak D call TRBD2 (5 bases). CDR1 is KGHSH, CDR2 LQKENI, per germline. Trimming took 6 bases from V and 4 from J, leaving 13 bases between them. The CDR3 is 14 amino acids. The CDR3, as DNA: TGTGCCAGCTCTTCCTTAGGAGGATACAATGAGCAGTTCTTC. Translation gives CASSSLGGYNEQFF.

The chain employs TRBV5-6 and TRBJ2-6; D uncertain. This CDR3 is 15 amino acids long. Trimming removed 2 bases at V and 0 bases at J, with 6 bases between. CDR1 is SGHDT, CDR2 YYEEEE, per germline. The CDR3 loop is CASSFDTSGANVLTF. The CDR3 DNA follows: TGTGCCAGCAGCTTCGACACCTCTGGGGCCAACGTCCTGACTTTC. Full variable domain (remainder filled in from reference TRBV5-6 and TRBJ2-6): DAGVTQSPTHLIKTRGQQVTLRCSPKSGHDTVSWYQQALGQGPQFIFQYYEEEERQRGNFPDRFSGHQFPNYSSELNVNALLLGDSALYLCASSFDTSGANVLTFGAGSRLTVL.

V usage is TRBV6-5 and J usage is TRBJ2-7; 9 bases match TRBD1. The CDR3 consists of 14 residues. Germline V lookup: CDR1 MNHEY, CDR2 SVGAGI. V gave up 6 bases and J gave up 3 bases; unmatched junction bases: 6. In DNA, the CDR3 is TGTGCCAGCAGAGGGGACAGGGAGAACTACGAGCAGTACTTC. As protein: CASRGDRENYEQYF.

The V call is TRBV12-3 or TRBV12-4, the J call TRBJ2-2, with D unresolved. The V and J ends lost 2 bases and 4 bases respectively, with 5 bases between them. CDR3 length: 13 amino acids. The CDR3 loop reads CASSLTVTGELFF. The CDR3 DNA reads TGTGCCAGCAGTTTAACAGTCACCGGGGAGCTGTTTTTT.